This T cell receptor beta chain comes out of a study of cytomegalovirus exposure and HLA in healthy donors (dated by TCRdb to 2017 to 2019). For the study in its entirety: According to an earlier analysis of 587 of the donors, some 180 million T cells yielded roughly 110 million unique TCR beta sequences and 276 Gb of sequence data. An earlier analysis of 500 to 650 of the donors applied high-throughput TCR beta sequencing to assess whether each TCR beta V gene segment acted as functional or pseudogenic. Of the approximately 400 genotyped donors, approximately 80% were placed in the genetic ancestry cluster associated with self-reported Caucasian donors. Class I and class II HLA loci were covered by the typing at four-digit resolution. On average, about 200,000 unique TCR beta nucleotide sequences were sequenced per donor among several hundred genotyped donors of the cohort, with 15% to 20% of those sequences being non-productive. In a later analysis, previously published TCR beta repertoires from 666 donors were re-analyzed and high-resolution HLA genotyping was added so that TCR occurrence patterns could be studied. Donor age, sex, ethnicity and CMV serostatus were compiled together with the repertoire data. An early release that covered some 630 HLA-typed donors contained approximately 300 gigabases of sequencing data and around 80 million unique TCR sequences. In a later genetic analysis, genome-wide SNP genotypes for about three fifths of the roughly 670 donors were used, and that subset was treated as a discovery cohort. The aim of the study was to test whether cataloging public T cell receptors could identify signatures of past pathogen exposure. Roughly 5 DR-DQ haplotypes were handled as single units for association and clustering, since linkage in the cohort was strong. All discovery cohort repertoires had been generated on a single sequencing platform. The study profiled the T cell repertoires of hundreds of subjects by immunosequencing and related them to cytomegalovirus serostatus. High-throughput TCR immunosequencing, statistical association of individual TCRs with disease status, and machine learning were combined to predict cytomegalovirus infection status. Besides the first cohort of approximately 670 subjects, a separate validation cohort made up of about 120 different subjects was used. In the later analysis, no new phenotypic data were used to find candidate immune exposures; instead, reliance was placed on TCR beta sequences and their occurrence across donors. Typing coverage differed by locus: A, B, C, DRB1 and DQB1 were typed in about 629-640 donors, DQA1 in about 500, DPA1 in approximately 600, and DPB1 in just under 490. The paper's findings and limits, for the study overall: Specific HLA alleles were associated with some 15,000 TCR beta sequences at a false discovery rate of 0.05 in a later analysis. The only immune exposure information available for the cohort was CMV serostatus. Because HLA typing was unavailable for some donors at each locus, only the typed subset was used in association tests. In a later genetic analysis, fewer N-insertions in productive TCRs were reported among donors in an Asian-associated ancestry cluster than the approximately 710-donor mean. A later analysis found that TCR association rates varied across HLA loci, with DRB1 alleles showing the most associated TCRs and HLA-C alleles the fewest. V-gene and J-gene trimming of TCR beta chains was associated with a missense DCLRE1C variant in a later genetic analysis, and the association was replicated in an independent cohort. A few of the identified cytomegalovirus-associated TCR beta chains were confirmed in vitro to be specific for cytomegalovirus antigens. This cohort had only TCR beta chains sequenced, and the lack of alpha or paired-chain data limited which features could be detected. Strong co-occurrence of HLA alleles, especially DR and DQ, made assigning TCR associations to individual alleles difficult. According to the authors, the approach could potentially be generalized to other disease states and immunological phenotypes. According to a later analysis, parvovirus B19, influenza, CMV and Epstein-Barr virus appeared linked to several top co-occurrence clusters. Because counts were too low, under 20 rarely observed V segments, including chromosome 9 orphons, were left out of the earlier analysis of some 600 of the donors. In a later analysis, most CMV-associated TCR beta chains were found to appear HLA-restricted, with HLA associations seemingly driven largely by CMV exposure. Across donors, most TCR sequences were observed very rarely, whereas some public TCRs were present in many individuals. A further reported finding was that TCR beta sequences accurately predicted the HLA-A and HLA-B alleles for most subjects in the first cohort. The classifier was reported to diagnose cytomegalovirus status with high specificity and sensitivity in both the original cohort and the validation cohort. Because the 87-base-pair reads could not distinguish some IMGT-functional V segments, including TRBV6-2 and TRBV6-3, those segments were excluded. In a later analysis, HLA-associated TCR beta chains were found to be more clonally expanded and to have lower generation probabilities than equally common non-associated chains. Correlated functional status among segregating V segments might reflect linkage disequilibrium, but an unknown experimental factor could not be ruled out. Presence/absence analyses assumed roughly uniform sequencing depth across donors, an assumption that may not hold. A cluster of highly shared sequence variants was judged likely to represent a technical artifact of the sequencing pipeline. In an earlier analysis of fewer than 750 of the donors, most TCR beta V segments were observed in productive rearrangements about 90% or about 30% of the time, broadly matching IMGT annotations. In the study, some 160 TCR beta chains were listed as associated with cytomegalovirus.

Including cysteine and phenylalanine, the CDR3 has 15 amino acids. CDR3 DNA is the only sequence kept; it has 45 bases, read in frame from the first base. V is clipped by 4 bases and J by 3 bases, and the sequence between their germline boundaries is 16 bases long. Sequences SGHRS (CDR1) and YFSETQ (CDR2) are obtained from the germline V gene. The cohort consisted of more than 650 healthy bone marrow donors. Cohort members were all nominally healthy when sampled, although unrecorded immune exposures were likely present. The donor was CMV seronegative and was included in the group of a few hundred seronegative cohort members. A peripheral blood sample was collected from each donor, and TCR beta sequencing was performed on peripheral blood mononuclear cells. The Qiagen DNeasy Blood Extraction Kit was used to extract genomic DNA from the blood cell samples. The receptor library was made with the immunoSEQ multiplex PCR assay. The multiplex PCR relied on a mix of 60 forward primers for TCR Vbeta segments and 13 reverse primers for TCR Jbeta segments. A multiplex PCR assay on genomic DNA amplified the CDR3 region of rearranged TCR beta genes. Amplified TCR beta libraries were sequenced as 87-base-pair reads on the Illumina HiSeq System. Concerning the study's data processing: A later analysis tallied about 77 million unique TCR beta chains across the approximately 670 repertoires, and about 12 million of those chains were shared by two or more donors. A nearest-neighbor algorithm error-corrected the raw reads and collapsed the reads into unique sequences, merging closely related sequences to remove PCR and sequencing errors. CDR3 sequences were aligned to IMGT reference sequences to assign V, D and J gene segments. For a sequence to be retained, a match of at least six nucleotides was required to both a V gene segment and a J gene segment. A rearrangement was called productive if the CDR3 had no stop codons and remained in frame with V and J, and every other rearrangement was called non-productive. Following IMGT convention, CDR3 was defined as the stretch from the second conserved V-encoded cysteine up to the conserved J-encoded phenylalanine. Sequences without an unambiguous match to a single V gene segment were excluded from the earlier analysis of several hundred of the donors. In an earlier analysis of roughly 500 of the donors, V segments were called functional above 56.7% productive rearrangements and were called segregating when the between-donor standard deviation exceeded 5%. To diagnose cytomegalovirus status from the catalog of TCR beta chain sequences, a statistical classification framework was built. V and J gene assignment, in a later analysis, came from comparing TCR nucleotide sequences with IMGT/GENE-DB human TR gene sequences. The TCRdist pipeline was used in a later analysis to assign CDR3 sequences and most-parsimonious VDJ recombination scenarios. In a later analysis, every TCR beta chain was defined by the combination of its CDR3 amino acid sequence and its V-gene family, and reads without a unique V-gene family were dropped. In a later analysis, 500 to 700 highly shared, low-generation-probability nucleotide sequences were removed to address suspected cross-contamination and a sequencing artifact. In a later analysis, a clonal expansion index for each public chain was calculated from normalized within-repertoire ranks of inferred template counts. Generation probabilities in a later analysis came from a VDJ recombination model fitted to out-of-frame rearrangements, and those results were checked against IGoR. Hypergeometric tests were used in a later analysis to score TCR-TCR, TCR-HLA and TCR-CMV co-occurrence, with a repertoire-size bias correction applied to the TCR pairs. In a later analysis, false discovery rates were estimated by permuting HLA or CMV assignments 20 times. A later analysis grouped co-occurring TCRs with DBSCAN, adding TCRdist sequence similarity when clustering within HLA-allele-positive subsets. Repertoires with fewer than 30,000 or more than 120,000 public chains, plus five repertoires with anomalous nucleotide sharing, were excluded from co-occurrence clustering. Sourced from immuneACCESS, this table was stored by TCRdb with only in-frame sequences that have V and J called. A share of the clones is absent; for the studies checked, an unresolved V gene accounts for under half, and the remainder has no known explanation. V and J calls and clone size are given by that table; D and trimming were obtained from the DNA. The sample yields approximately 160,000 clones; roughly 72% were counted once. Less than 2% of the sample goes to the ten largest clones.

As concerns this clone: This receptor's antigen is unknown. Within one base of it there is no much larger clone, and no base qualities were kept.

The sequence links TRBV5-1 to TRBJ1-1, and possibly TRBD1, on 6 matching bases. This receptor was obtained from a man aged 40-49 years in good health and CMV-seronegative. The specimen was PBMCs. At the DNA level, the sequence is TGCGCCAGCAGCCCCAGCAGAGGGGGGGACACTGAAGCTTTCTTT. It encodes CASSPSRGGDTEAFF.